The clone carrying this TCR beta chain was observed a single time. What it recognizes is unknown. 60 Vbeta and 13 Jbeta primers were used in PCR. Data came from immunoSEQ multiplex PCR; TCRdb stores just in-frame clones and leaves some out. The sample lists about 200,000 clones; 82% were seen once. This CDR3 has 15 amino acids. V lost 4 bases, J lost 4 bases, and 6 bases stayed unmatched. Germline loops: CDR1 SNHLY, CDR2 FYNNEI. This sample was included in a study of cytomegalovirus exposure and HLA in healthy donors. Study conclusions and caveats: Researchers catalogued roughly 170 TCR beta chains as cytomegalovirus-associated.

Sequenced: PBMCs. The receptor's source is a woman aged 40 to 50 in good health and CMV-seronegative. The chain uses TRBV2 and TRBJ1-5, with TRBD1 matching over 8 bases. DNA of the CDR3: TGTGCCAGCAGTGTAGACAGGGGCCCTAATCAGCCCCAGCATTTT. Translated: CASSVDRGPNQPQHF.